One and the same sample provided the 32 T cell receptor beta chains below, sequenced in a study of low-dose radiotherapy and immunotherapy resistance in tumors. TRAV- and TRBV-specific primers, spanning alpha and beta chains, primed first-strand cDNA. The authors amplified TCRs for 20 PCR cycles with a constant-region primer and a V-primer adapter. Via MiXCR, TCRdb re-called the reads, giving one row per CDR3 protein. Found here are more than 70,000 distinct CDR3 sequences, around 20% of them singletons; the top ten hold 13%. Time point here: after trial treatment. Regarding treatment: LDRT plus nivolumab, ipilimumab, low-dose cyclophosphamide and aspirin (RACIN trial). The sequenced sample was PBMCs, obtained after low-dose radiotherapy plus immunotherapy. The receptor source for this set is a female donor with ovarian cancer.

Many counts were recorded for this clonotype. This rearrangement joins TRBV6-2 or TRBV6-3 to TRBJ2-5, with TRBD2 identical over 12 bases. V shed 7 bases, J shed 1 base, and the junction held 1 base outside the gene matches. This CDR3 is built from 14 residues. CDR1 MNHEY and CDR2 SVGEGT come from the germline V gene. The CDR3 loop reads CASTGLAGQETQYF. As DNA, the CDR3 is TGTGCCAGCACGGGACTAGCGGGCCAAGAGACCCAGTACTTC.

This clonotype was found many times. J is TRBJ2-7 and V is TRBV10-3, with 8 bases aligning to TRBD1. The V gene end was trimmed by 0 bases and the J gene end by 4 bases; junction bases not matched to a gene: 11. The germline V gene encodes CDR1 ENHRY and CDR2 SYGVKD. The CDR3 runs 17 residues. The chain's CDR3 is CAISESILVQGAYEQYF. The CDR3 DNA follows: TGTGCCATCAGTGAGTCGATACTCGTTCAGGGGGCGTACGAGCAGTACTTC.

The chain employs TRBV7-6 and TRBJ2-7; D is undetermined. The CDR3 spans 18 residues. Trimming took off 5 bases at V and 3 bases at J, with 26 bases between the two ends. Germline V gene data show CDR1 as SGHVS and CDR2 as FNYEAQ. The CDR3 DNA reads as TGTGCCAGCAGCCCAGCGTATGGCGCGGCATCCGTTGACTACGAGCAGTACTTC. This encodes CASSPAYGAASVDYEQYF.

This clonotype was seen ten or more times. The CDR3 DNA sequence: TGTGCCAGCAGTCAGGGACGGCTTAATGAGCAGTTCTTC. Its protein is CASSQGRLNEQFF. The chain employs TRBV7-2 and TRBJ2-1; possibly TRBD1 or TRBD2 for D (5 bases each). The length of the CDR3 is 13 residues. V lost 6 bases and J 7 bases, leaving 13 bases between the germline ends. Germline V lookup: CDR1 SGHTA, CDR2 FQGNSA.

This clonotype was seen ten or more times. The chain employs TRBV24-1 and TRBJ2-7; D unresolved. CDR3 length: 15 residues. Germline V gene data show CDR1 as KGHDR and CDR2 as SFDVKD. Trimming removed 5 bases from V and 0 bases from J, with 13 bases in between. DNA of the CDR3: TGTGCCACCAGTGGCACCGGGCCTAACTCCTACGAGCAGTACTTC. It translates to CATSGTGPNSYEQYF.

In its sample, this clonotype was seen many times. CDR3 amino acids: CSVASGIGYGYTF. CDR3 bases: TGCAGCGTTGCTTCGGGGATTGGATATGGCTACACCTTC. This sequence joins TRBV29-1 and TRBJ1-2; D remains unclear. Germline V gives CDR1 SQVTM, CDR2 ANQGSEA. Trimming removed 4 bases from V and 5 bases from J, with 14 bases in between. CDR3 length: 13 residues. Variable domain in full (rest from reference TRBV29-1 and TRBJ1-2): SAVISQKPSRDICQRGTSLTIQCQVDSQVTMMFWYRQQPGQSLTLIATANQGSEATYESGFVIDKFPISRPNLTFSTLTVSNMSPEDSSIYLCSVASGIGYGYTFGSGTRLTVV.

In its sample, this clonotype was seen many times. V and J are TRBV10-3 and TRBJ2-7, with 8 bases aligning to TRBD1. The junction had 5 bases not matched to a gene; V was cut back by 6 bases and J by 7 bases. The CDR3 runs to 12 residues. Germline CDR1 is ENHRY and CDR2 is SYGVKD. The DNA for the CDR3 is TGTGCCATCAGCCGGACAGGGAGGGAGCAGTACTTC. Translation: CAISRTGREQYF.

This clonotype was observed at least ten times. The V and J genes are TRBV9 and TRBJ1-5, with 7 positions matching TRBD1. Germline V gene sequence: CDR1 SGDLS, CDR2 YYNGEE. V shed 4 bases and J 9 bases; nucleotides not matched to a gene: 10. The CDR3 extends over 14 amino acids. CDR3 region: CASSRNDRVGPQHF. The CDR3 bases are TGTGCCAGCAGCAGGAACGACAGGGTGGGGCCCCAGCATTTT.

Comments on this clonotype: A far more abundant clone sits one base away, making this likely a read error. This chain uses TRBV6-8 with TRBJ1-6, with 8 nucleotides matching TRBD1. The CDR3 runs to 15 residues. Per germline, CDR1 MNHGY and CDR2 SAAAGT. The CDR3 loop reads CVSSYSRTGGSPLHF. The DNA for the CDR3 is TGTGTCAGCAGTTACTCGAGAACAGGGGGGTCACCCCTCCACTTT.

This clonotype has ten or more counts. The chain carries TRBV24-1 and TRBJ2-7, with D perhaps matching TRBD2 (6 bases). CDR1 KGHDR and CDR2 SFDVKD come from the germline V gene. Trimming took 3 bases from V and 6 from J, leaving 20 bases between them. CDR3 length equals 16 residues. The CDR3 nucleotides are TGTGCCACCAGTGATAGGGGAACACCCCTCGGGAGCGAGCAGTACTTC. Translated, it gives CATSDRGTPLGSEQYF.

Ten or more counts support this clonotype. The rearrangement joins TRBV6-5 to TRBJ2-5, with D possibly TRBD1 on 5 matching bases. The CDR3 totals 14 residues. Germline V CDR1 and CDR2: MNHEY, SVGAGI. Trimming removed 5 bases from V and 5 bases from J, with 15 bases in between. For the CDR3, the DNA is TGTGCCAGCAGTCCCATTTCAGGGCGGGAGACCCAGTACTTC. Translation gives CASSPISGRETQYF.

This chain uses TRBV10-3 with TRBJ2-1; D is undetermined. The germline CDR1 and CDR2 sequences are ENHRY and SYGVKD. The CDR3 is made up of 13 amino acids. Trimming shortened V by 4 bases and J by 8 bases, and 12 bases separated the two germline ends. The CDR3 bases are TGTGCCATCAGTGGAGGCGCGGCCGATGAGCAGTTCTTC. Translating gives CAISGGAADEQFF.

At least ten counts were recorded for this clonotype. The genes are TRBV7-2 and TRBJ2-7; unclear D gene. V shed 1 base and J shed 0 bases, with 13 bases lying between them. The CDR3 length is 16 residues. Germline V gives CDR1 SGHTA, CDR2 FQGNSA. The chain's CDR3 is CASSLDFGGSSYEQYF. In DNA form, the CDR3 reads TGTGCCAGCAGCTTAGATTTCGGCGGCAGCTCCTACGAGCAGTACTTC.

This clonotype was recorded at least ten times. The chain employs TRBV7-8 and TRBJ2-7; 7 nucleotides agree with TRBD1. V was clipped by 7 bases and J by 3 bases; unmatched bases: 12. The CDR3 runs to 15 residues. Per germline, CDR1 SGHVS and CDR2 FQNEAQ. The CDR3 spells CASKRQGEFFYEQYF. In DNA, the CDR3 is TGTGCCAGCAAGAGACAGGGAGAATTCTTCTACGAGCAGTACTTC.

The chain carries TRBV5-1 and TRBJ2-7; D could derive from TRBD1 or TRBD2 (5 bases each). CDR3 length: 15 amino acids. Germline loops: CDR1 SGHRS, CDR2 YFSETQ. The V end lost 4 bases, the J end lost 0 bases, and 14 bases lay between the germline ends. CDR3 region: CASSKRDGSSYEQYF. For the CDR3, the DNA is TGCGCCAGCAGCAAGAGGGACGGATCCTCCTACGAGCAGTACTTC.

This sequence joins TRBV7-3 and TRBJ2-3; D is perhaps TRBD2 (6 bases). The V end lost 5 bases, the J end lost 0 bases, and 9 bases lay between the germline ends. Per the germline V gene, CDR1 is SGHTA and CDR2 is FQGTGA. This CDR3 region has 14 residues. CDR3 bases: TGTGCCAGCAGCCCGGGGAGGAGCACAGATACGCAGTATTTT. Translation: CASSPGRSTDTQYF.

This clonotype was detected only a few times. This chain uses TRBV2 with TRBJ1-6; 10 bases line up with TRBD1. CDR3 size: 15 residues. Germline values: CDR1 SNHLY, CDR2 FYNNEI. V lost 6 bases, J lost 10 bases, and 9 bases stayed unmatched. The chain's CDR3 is CASRSPGTGVSPLHF. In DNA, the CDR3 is TGTGCCAGCAGGTCACCCGGGACAGGGGTCTCACCCCTCCACTTT.

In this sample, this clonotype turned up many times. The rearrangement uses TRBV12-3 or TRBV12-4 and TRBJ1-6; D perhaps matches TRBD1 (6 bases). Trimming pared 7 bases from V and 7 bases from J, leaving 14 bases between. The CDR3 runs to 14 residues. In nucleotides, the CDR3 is TGTGCCAGCACCCAGGGGAACCTCAATTCACCCCTCCACTTT. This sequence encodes CASTQGNLNSPLHF.

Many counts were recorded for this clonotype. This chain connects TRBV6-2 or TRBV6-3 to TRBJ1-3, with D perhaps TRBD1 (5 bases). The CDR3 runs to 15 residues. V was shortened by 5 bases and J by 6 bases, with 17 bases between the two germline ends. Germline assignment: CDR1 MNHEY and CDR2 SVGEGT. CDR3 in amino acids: CASSERAGGTNTIYF. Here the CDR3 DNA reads TGTGCCAGCAGTGAAAGGGCTGGGGGAACAAACACCATATATTTT.

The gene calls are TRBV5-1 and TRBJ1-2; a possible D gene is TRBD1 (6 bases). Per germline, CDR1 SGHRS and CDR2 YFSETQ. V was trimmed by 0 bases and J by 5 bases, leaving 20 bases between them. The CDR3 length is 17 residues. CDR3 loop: CASSLAAETGIEYGYTF. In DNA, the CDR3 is TGCGCCAGCAGCTTGGCCGCCGAAACAGGGATTGAGTATGGCTACACCTTC.

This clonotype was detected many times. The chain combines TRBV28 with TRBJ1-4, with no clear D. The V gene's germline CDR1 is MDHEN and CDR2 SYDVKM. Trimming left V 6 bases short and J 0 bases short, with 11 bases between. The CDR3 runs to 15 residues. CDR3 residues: CASSRAGATNEKLFF. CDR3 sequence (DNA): TGTGCCAGCAGCCGTGCCGGGGCAACTAATGAAAAACTGTTTTTT.

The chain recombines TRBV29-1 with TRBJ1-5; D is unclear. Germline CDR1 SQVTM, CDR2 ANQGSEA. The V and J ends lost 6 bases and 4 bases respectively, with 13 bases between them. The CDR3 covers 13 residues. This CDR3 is CSVGSYSNQPQHF. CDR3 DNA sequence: TGCAGCGTCGGCAGCTATAGTAATCAGCCCCAGCATTTT.

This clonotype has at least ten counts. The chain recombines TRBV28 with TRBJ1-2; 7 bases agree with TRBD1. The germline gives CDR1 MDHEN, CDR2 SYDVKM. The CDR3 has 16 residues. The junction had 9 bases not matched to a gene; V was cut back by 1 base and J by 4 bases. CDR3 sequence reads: CASSLYTGGQFYGYTF. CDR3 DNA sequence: TGTGCCAGCAGTTTATATACGGGGGGACAGTTCTATGGCTACACCTTC.

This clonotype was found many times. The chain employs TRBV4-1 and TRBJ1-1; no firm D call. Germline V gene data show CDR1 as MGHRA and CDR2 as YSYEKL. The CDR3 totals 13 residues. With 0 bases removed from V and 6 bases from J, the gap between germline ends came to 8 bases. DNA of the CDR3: TGCGCCAGCAGCCAAGATCCCGGCTCTGAAGCTTTCTTT. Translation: CASSQDPGSEAFF.

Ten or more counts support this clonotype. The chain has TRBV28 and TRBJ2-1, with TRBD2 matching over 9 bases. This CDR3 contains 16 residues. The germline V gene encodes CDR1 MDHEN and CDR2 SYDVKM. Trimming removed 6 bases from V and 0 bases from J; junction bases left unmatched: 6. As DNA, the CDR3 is TGTGCCAGCAGGTTAGCGGGGGAAGTCTCCTACAATGAGCAGTTCTTC. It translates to CASRLAGEVSYNEQFF.

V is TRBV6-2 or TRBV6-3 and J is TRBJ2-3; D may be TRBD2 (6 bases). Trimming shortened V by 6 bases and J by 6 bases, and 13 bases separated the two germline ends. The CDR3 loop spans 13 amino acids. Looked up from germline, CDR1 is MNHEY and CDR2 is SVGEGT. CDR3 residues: CASRESSGDTQYF. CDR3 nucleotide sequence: TGTGCCAGCAGGGAGAGTAGCGGTGATACGCAGTATTTT.

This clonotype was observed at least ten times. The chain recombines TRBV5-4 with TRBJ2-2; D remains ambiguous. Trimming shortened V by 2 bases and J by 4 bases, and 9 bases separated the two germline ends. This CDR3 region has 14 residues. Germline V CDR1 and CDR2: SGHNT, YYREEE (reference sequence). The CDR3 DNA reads TGTGCCAGCAGCTTCAAGCGCGGCACCGGGGAGCTGTTTTTT. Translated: CASSFKRGTGELFF.

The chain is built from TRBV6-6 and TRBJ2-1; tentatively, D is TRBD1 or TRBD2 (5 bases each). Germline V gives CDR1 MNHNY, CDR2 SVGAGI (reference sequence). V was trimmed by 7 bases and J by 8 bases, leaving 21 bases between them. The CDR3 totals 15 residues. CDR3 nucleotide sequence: TGTGCCAGCAATCAGGTCGGGACCACGGTCGATGAGCAGTTCTTC. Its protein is CASNQVGTTVDEQFF.

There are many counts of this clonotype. CDR3 in DNA: TGTGCCAGCAGCTTAGCCAGGGTGGTAGAAGCTTTCTTT. This encodes CASSLARVVEAFF. This chain connects TRBV7-2 to TRBJ1-1; D possibly corresponds to TRBD1 (5 bases). CDR3 size: 13 residues. Trimming pared 0 bases from V and 8 bases from J, leaving 10 bases between. CDR1 is SGHTA, CDR2 FQGNSA, per germline.

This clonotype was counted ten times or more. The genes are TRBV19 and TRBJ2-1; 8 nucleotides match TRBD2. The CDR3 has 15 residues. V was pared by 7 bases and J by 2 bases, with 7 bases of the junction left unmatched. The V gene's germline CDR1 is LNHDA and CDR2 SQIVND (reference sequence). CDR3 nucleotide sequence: TGTGCCAGTACGGGGGGGTCAACGGCCTACAATGAGCAGTTCTTC. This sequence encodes CASTGGSTAYNEQFF.

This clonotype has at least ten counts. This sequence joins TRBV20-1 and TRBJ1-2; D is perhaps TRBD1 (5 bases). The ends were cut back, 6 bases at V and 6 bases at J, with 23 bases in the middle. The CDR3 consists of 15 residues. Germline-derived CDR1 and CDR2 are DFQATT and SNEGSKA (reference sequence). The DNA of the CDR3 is TGCAGTGCCCCGACGGGGCAGACCGGTGTGAATGGCTACACCTTC. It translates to CSAPTGQTGVNGYTF.

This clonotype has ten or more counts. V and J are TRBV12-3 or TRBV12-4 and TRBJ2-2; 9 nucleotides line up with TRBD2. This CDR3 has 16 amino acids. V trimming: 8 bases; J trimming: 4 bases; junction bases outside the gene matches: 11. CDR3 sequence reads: CASWGSGSQSTGELFF. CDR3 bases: TGTGCCAGCTGGGGTAGCGGGAGCCAAAGCACCGGGGAGCTGTTTTTT.